A single sample is the source of the 29 T cell receptor beta chains below, sequenced in a study of blood T cell repertoires in COVID-19. Only in-frame clones appear in the TCRdb table, and some are missing; sequencing was by immunoSEQ multiplex PCR. The sample lists over 350,000 clones; 70% to 90% were seen once. The sample comprised PBMCs or T cells enriched from blood (not recorded which). The receptors shown here come from a woman younger than 30 who had recovered from COVID-19.

This chain uses TRBV29-1 with TRBJ2-5; D gene unclear. V lost 3 bases, J lost 3 bases, and 8 bases lay in between. The CDR3 is 12 residues long. CDR1 is SQVTM and CDR2 is ANQGSEA in the germline V gene. The CDR3 sequence is CSVDVFEETQYF. The CDR3 coding sequence is TGCAGCGTTGATGTTTTCGAAGAGACCCAGTACTTC. Full variable domain (rest looked up from reference TRBV29-1 and TRBJ2-5): SAVISQKPSRDICQRGTSLTIQCQVDSQVTMMFWYRQQPGQSLTLIATANQGSEATYESGFVIDKFPISRPNLTFSTLTVSNMSPEDSSIYLCSVDVFEETQYFGPGTRLLVL.

The chain uses TRBV6-5 and TRBJ1-3; TRBD1 aligns across 7 bases. Germline CDR1 and CDR2: MNHEY and SVGAGI. The CDR3 extends over 15 amino acids. Trimming at V came to 0 bases and at J to 6 bases, leaving 5 bases not matched to a gene. DNA of the CDR3: TGTGCCAGCAGTTACTCGACAGGGCGAGAAAACACCATATATTTT. Translation: CASSYSTGRENTIYF.

The chain links TRBV15 to TRBJ2-3, with 9 nucleotides matching TRBD1. Germline CDR1 LNHNV, CDR2 YYDKDF (reference sequence). This CDR3 is 17 amino acids long. V lost 5 bases and J lost 1; bases outside the gene matches: 10. The CDR3, as DNA: TGTGCCACCAGCGGGGGACAGGGATACTCGGGCACAGATACGCAGTATTTT. Amino acids: CATSGGQGYSGTDTQYF.

This sequence joins TRBV18 and TRBJ2-7; perhaps TRBD1 as D (5 bases). CDR1 KGHSH and CDR2 LQKENI come from the germline V gene. This CDR3 has 14 amino acids. V lost 2 bases to trimming and J lost 4 bases, with 12 bases between them. DNA of the CDR3: TGTGCCAGCTCACCAGTCAGGGTGGGGTACGAGCAGTACTTC. This encodes CASSPVRVGYEQYF.

The chain uses TRBV5-1 and TRBJ2-3; 10 nucleotides align to TRBD2. CDR3 length: 16 amino acids. The germline V gene encodes CDR1 SGHRS and CDR2 YFSETQ. Trimming cost V 0 bases and J 3 bases; bases outside gene matches: 4. The chain's CDR3 is CASSLGASGGTDTQYF. For the CDR3, the DNA is TGCGCCAGCAGCTTGGGGGCTAGCGGGGGAACAGATACGCAGTATTTT.

This chain connects TRBV21-1 to TRBJ1-3; the table's D gene call, TRBD1, was not cross checked with the DNA. TRBV21-1 is assigned pseudogene status. The CDR3 runs 17 residues. CDR3 sequence (DNA): TGTGCCAGCAGCAAAGCTTACGAGACAGGGGCTGGAAACACCATATATTTT. As protein: CASSKAYETGAGNTIYF.

The chain carries TRBV7-3 and TRBJ2-2; TRBD2 might be the D (7 bases). The V and J ends lost 3 bases and 4 bases respectively, with 15 bases between them. The CDR3 length is 16 residues. Germline V gene sequence: CDR1 SGHTA, CDR2 FQGTGA. CDR3 region: CASSFAGAGGTGELFF. For the CDR3, the DNA is TGTGCCAGCAGCTTTGCGGGGGCTGGGGGCACCGGGGAGCTGTTTTTT.

The genes are TRBV27 and TRBJ2-7; possibly TRBD1 for D (5 bases). Germline V gene data show CDR1 as MNHEY and CDR2 as SMNVEV (reference sequence). Deletions cut 2 bases from V and 4 bases from J, with 9 bases between. The length of the CDR3 is 13 residues. The CDR3 sequence: CASSLAGWYEQYF. The CDR3 bases are TGTGCCAGCAGTTTAGCAGGGTGGTACGAGCAGTACTTC.

The chain recombines TRBV5-1 with TRBJ1-2; D is possibly TRBD1 (6 bases). The CDR3 contains 15 residues. Trimming pared 2 bases from V and 4 bases from J, leaving 15 bases between. Germline V gene sequence: CDR1 SGHRS, CDR2 YFSETQ. The CDR3 bases are TGCGCCAGCAGCTTCGGGCAGGGGCCCCTCTATGGCTACACCTTC. Encoded protein: CASSFGQGPLYGYTF.

This clone occurred a few times. The J gene is TRBJ1-4, the V gene TRBV20-1; D not certain. The V and J ends lost 8 bases and 4 bases respectively, with 8 bases between them. CDR1 DFQATT and CDR2 SNEGSKA come from the germline V gene (reference sequence). This CDR3 is built from 11 residues. CDR3 sequence (DNA): TGCAGTACTCTCAATAATGAAAAACTGTTTTTT. Its protein product is CSTLNNEKLFF.

Only one count was recorded for this clone. The rearrangement links TRBV7-9 to TRBJ1-1; D possibly corresponds to TRBD1 (6 bases). The CDR3 extends over 16 amino acids. Germline lookup yields CDR1 SEHNR and CDR2 FQNEAQ (reference sequence). V gave up 2 bases and J gave up 2 bases, with 15 bases separating them. CDR3 nucleotide sequence: TGTGCCAGCAGCTTAATCAGGGGAATTGCCAACACTGAAGCTTTCTTT. Its translation: CASSLIRGIANTEAFF.

The chain employs TRBV27 and TRBJ1-1, with D perhaps TRBD1 (6 bases). Between the trimmed V and J ends, which lost 3 bases and 1 base, there was a span of 12 bases. In germline, CDR1 is MNHEY, CDR2 SMNVEV (reference sequence). The CDR3 spans 15 residues. DNA for the CDR3: TGTGCCAGCAGTTTGCTGAGGGGGAAGAACACTGAAGCTTTCTTT. Amino acids: CASSLLRGKNTEAFF.

The chain joins TRBV9 to TRBJ1-1; D gene uncertain. Germline CDR1 reads SGDLS; CDR2 reads YYNGEE. V was pared by 6 bases and J by 6 bases, with 9 bases between. This CDR3 comprises 11 residues. The CDR3 loop is CASKSGAEAFF. In nucleotides, the CDR3 is TGTGCCAGCAAGTCAGGCGCTGAAGCTTTCTTT.

This chain joins TRBV3-1 (or the pseudogene TRBV3-2) and TRBJ1-1; D uncertain. Trimming stripped 0 bases from V and 2 bases from J, with 7 bases between. This CDR3 has 14 residues. The germline V gene encodes CDR1 LGHDT and CDR2 YNNKEL (reference sequence). CDR3 DNA: TGTGCCAGCAGCCAAGATCAGATTAACACTGAAGCTTTCTTT. Translated, it gives CASSQDQINTEAFF.

Comment on this clone: A read error may account for a junction end that differs from germline. The chain employs TRBV5-6 and TRBJ1-2, with TRBD1 matching over 7 bases. The CDR3 contains 15 residues. Germline CDR1 reads SGHDT; CDR2 reads YYEEEE. CDR3: CASRLDWDSVYGYTF. The CDR3 nucleotides read TGTGCCAGCAGATTGGACTGGGACAGCGTCTATGGCTACACCTTC.

The count of this clone is one. The rearrangement joins TRBV11-2 to TRBJ2-3, with TRBD2 identical over 12 bases. The germline V gene has CDR1 SGHAT and CDR2 FQNNGV. The CDR3 consists of 15 residues. After removal of 5 bases from V and 3 bases from J, the junction contained 3 bases not matched to a gene. The CDR3 DNA reads as TGTGCCAGCAGCCCTAGCGGGGGGGCAACAGATACGCAGTATTTT. It yields the protein CASSPSGGATDTQYF.

This chain links TRBV10-3 with TRBJ1-5, with D possibly TRBD1 on 5 matching bases. This CDR3 is built from 16 residues. V shed 0 bases and J shed 10 bases, with 19 bases lying between them. The germline V gene encodes CDR1 ENHRY and CDR2 SYGVKD. CDR3 sequence reads: CAISESGGYSNSPQHF. The CDR3 coding sequence is TGTGCCATCAGTGAGTCTGGGGGGTATTCGAATAGCCCCCAGCATTTT.

J is TRBJ2-5 and V is TRBV15; 7 nucleotides line up with TRBD2. The CDR3 runs to 16 residues. Germline values: CDR1 LNHNV, CDR2 YYDKDF (reference sequence). V lost 5 bases, J lost 5 bases, and 14 bases stayed unmatched. CDR3 region: CATSPHPSGEWETQYF. The DNA of the CDR3 is TGTGCCACCAGCCCGCATCCGAGCGGGGAGTGGGAGACCCAGTACTTC.

The V gene is TRBV30, the J gene TRBJ1-1; the D is unclear. V was shortened by 3 bases and J by 1 base, with 6 bases between the two germline ends. CDR3 length: 12 residues. Germline V gene lookup returns CDR1 GTSNPN and CDR2 SVGIG (reference sequence). CDR3 sequence: CAWRPRNTEAFF. The CDR3 DNA sequence: TGTGCCTGGAGGCCGAGGAACACTGAAGCTTTCTTT.

This clone was counted once. The rearrangement links TRBV7-6 to TRBJ2-7; weak D call: TRBD2 (5 bases). V lost 0 bases and J lost 5, with 8 bases in between. In germline, CDR1 is SGHVS, CDR2 FNYEAQ. The CDR3 is 13 residues long. The CDR3 sequence: CASSLARRDEQYF. The CDR3 region has the DNA TGTGCCAGCAGCTTAGCGCGGCGGGACGAGCAGTACTTC.

This clone showed up just a few times. V gene TRBV21-1 combines with J gene TRBJ1-3; the DNA was not compared with TRBD1, the D call given in the table. TRBV21-1 is classified as a pseudogene. This CDR3 contains 14 residues. The chain's CDR3 is CASGTYRDQNTIYF. The CDR3 DNA reads as TGTGCCAGCGGAACTTACAGGGACCAAAACACCATATATTTT.

V and J are TRBV6-5 and TRBJ2-7; D is ambiguous. The CDR3 consists of 12 residues. The V gene's germline CDR1 is MNHEY and CDR2 SVGAGI. The V and J ends lost 4 bases and 3 bases respectively, with 7 bases between them. CDR3 region: CASSSPLYEQYF. In DNA, the CDR3 is TGTGCCAGCAGTTCCCCCCTCTACGAGCAGTACTTC.

V usage is TRBV5-1 and J usage is TRBJ1-1; D unresolved. Trimming removed 4 bases from V and 1 base from J, with 8 bases in between. Per germline, CDR1 SGHRS and CDR2 YFSETQ. The CDR3 runs to 13 residues. CDR3 amino acids: CASSGDGNTEAFF. CDR3 DNA sequence: TGCGCCAGCAGCGGAGACGGGAACACTGAAGCTTTCTTT.

The gene calls are TRBV7-9 and TRBJ2-7; 8 bases align to TRBD1. This CDR3 has 12 residues. From germline, CDR1 is SEHNR and CDR2 FQNEAQ (reference sequence). V was clipped by 5 bases and J by 6 bases; unmatched bases: 3. The CDR3: CASSPTGAEQYF. DNA for the CDR3: TGTGCCAGCAGCCCGACAGGGGCCGAGCAGTACTTC.

The chain employs TRBV4-1 and TRBJ1-6; 8 bases align to TRBD1. V gave up 3 bases and J gave up 5 bases; unmatched junction bases: 6. Germline CDR1 MGHRA, CDR2 YSYEKL. The CDR3 extends over 16 amino acids. CDR3 nucleotide sequence: TGCGCCAGCAGCCATATTCTGGACAGGGATAATTCACCCCTCCACTTT. This translates into CASSHILDRDNSPLHF.

The chain joins TRBV6-5 to TRBJ2-2; the D gene is possibly TRBD1 (5 bases). The CDR3 consists of 16 residues. Germline-derived CDR1 and CDR2 are MNHEY and SVGAGI. The V end was cut by 4 bases, the J end by 4 bases, with 16 bases between. Written as DNA, the CDR3 is TGTGCCAGCAGTTTTGGGTCAGGGTTGGGCACCGGGGAGCTGTTTTTT. Translating it yields CASSFGSGLGTGELFF.

The CDR3 DNA reads TGTGCCATCAGTGGGGCTAGGGCAGGGAATCAGCCCCAGCATTTT. Its protein is CAISGARAGNQPQHF. This chain uses TRBV10-3 with TRBJ1-5; D possibly corresponds to TRBD1 (5 bases). This CDR3 spans 15 amino acids. CDR1 is ENHRY, CDR2 SYGVKD, per germline. Deletions cut 4 bases from V and 4 bases from J, with 14 bases between.

The chain links TRBV2 to TRBJ2-3; 7 bases agree with TRBD1. Unmatched junction bases numbered 8, after V lost 6 bases and J lost 2 bases. CDR3 length equals 15 residues. Germline V gene sequence: CDR1 SNHLY, CDR2 FYNNEI. The CDR3, as DNA: TGTGCCAGCAGAGATCCGGGACAGCCCACAGATACGCAGTATTTT. Its protein is CASRDPGQPTDTQYF.

The chain carries TRBV5-4 and TRBJ1-1, with unresolved D. V dropped 2 bases and J dropped 0 bases, with 14 bases sitting between them. Looked up from germline, CDR1 is SGHNT and CDR2 is YYREEE (reference sequence). The CDR3 length is 16 residues. Written as DNA, the CDR3 is TGTGCCAGCAGCTTCGATGGTGAAGAGATGAACACTGAAGCTTTCTTT. Amino acid sequence: CASSFDGEEMNTEAFF.